This is a list of T cell receptor beta chains from one sample in a study of cytomegalovirus exposure and HLA in healthy donors. Here immunoSEQ multiplex PCR was the method, and the copy in TCRdb shows in-frame clones only, minus some. The data hold 150,000 or so clones, with 70% to 85% observed a single time. Sample: PBMCs. All receptors derive from a middle-aged man in good health and CMV-seropositive. Both conserved end residues are trimmed from each CDR3. Fields, in order: clone size, V gene, D gene, CDR3 protein. The D gene is left open where the match is weak. Size values are once, few and many counts, or a class for expanded clones, and some rows have none.

>-|TRBV4-2|TRBD1
ASSPRDRGASGANVLT
>-|TRBV29-1|TRBD2
SVELAGGNNEQF
>-|TRBV6-6|-
ASSRTGSQETQY
>-|TRBV7-6|-
ASSLAVDGGTDTQY
>-|TRBV6-5|-
ASSYSYYGYT
>once|TRBV19|TRBD1
ASRPGQGETQY
>-|TRBV27|-
ASSPIGVNTEAF
>-|TRBV5-1|-
ASRVEADNEQF
>-|TRBV6-5|-
ASRPGHKNTGELF
>-|TRBV2|TRBD2
ASKTAGVDTQY
>-|TRBV4-1|TRBD2
ASSFRFTSGSYNEQF
>-|TRBV14|-
ASEPRADYGYT
>few|TRBV6-1|TRBD1
ASSSGTGGTEKLF
>-|TRBV5-4|TRBD1
ASSLADRGLSNYGYT
>-|TRBV19|TRBD1
ASSTLRTGNNEQF
>-|TRBV7-2|-
ASSIGQHQETQY
>-|TRBV19|-
ACRDNTNTEAF
>-|TRBV7-9|TRBD1
ASSQSLTGGIDGYT
>few|TRBV29-1|TRBD2
SVELERERLNTQY
>-|TRBV5-1|TRBD2
ASSWGGDWSNEQF
>-|TRBV5-1|-
ASSLEGRGSNEKLF
>-|TRBV5-1|-
ASSRGITQLNTEAF
>-|TRBV7-9|-
SSSFGQGANEQY
>few|TRBV30|TRBD1
AWSPRYRGWDTEAF
>-|TRBV7-3|-
ASSFRRGDTQY
>-|TRBV7-8|TRBD1
ASSRATGGGGYT
>-|TRBV11-2|-
ASSRGLSSYEQY
>once|TRBV6-5|-
ASKEALGNQPQH
>-|TRBV5-4|TRBD2
ASSPRGLGGRSSTDTQY
>-|TRBV5-6|TRBD1
ASSRRTGGNTIY
>once|TRBV6-6|TRBD1
ASRLHQTGARTEAF
>-|TRBV5-1|TRBD1
ASSLALTGGPYGNTIY
>-|TRBV19|-
ASSNNRNTGELF
>-|TRBV5-1|TRBD1
ASRMGQGSSGNTIY
>-|TRBV5-1|TRBD2
ASSWGLLAGVPDTQY
>-|TRBV6-6|TRBD1
ASSYGGPRGNQPQH
>-|TRBV11-2|TRBD1
ASSTQTGGRGELF
>-|TRBV9|TRBD1
ASSPQTGVRGEQY
>-|TRBV6-5|-
ASSYGGSYNEQF
>-|TRBV5-4|-
ASSNLYNEQF
>few|TRBV7-8|-
ASSSQGAGELF
>few|TRBV27|TRBD1
ASTRTGGTEAF
>-|TRBV7-9|TRBD1
ASSPYGTAQDTQY
>-|TRBV4-1|TRBD1
ASSQVLQGYYSNQPQH
>-|TRBV2|TRBD1
ASSAGQEDSQY
>once|TRBV7-2|TRBD1
ASSSGTGGSSNQPQH
>-|TRBV27|-
ASSPGRQALRSYEQY
>-|TRBV18|TRBD1
ASSLRGQGSEAF
>-|TRBV5-4|-
ASSLIGGAGNTIY
>-|TRBV15|TRBD2
ATSRELAGARELF
>-|TRBV29-1|TRBD2
SVEDRVLGTSGGILTDTQY
>-|TRBV7-7|TRBD2
ASSPVGLAGVNEQF
>-|TRBV18|TRBD1
ATRDSYTEAF
>-|TRBV9|-
ASSPLSTVYGYT
>-|TRBV29-1|-
SVGHLNTEAF
>-|TRBV4-1|TRBD2
ASSPSFLAGGSDEQF
>-|TRBV5-1|-
ASSLGQADEKLF
>-|TRBV27|TRBD1
ASSPRQGGEAF
>-|TRBV27|-
ASSLKGVYGYT
>-|TRBV6-1|-
ATRYGGGTDTQY